This T cell receptor beta chain was recorded in a study of blood T cell repertoires in COVID-19. Study at large: PBMCs, B-cell-depleted T cells, or T cells provided the cDNA or gDNA that made up the material.

This CDR3 is 14 amino acids long. Germline trimming cut 2 bases from V and 7 bases from J; bases unmatched to any gene: 4. The germline gives CDR1 MNHEY, CDR2 SVGEGT. Profiling relied on immunoSEQ multiplex PCR, and the TCRdb table lists in-frame clones only, not all of them. Seen here are approximately 260,000 clones, around 85% observed once, and the top ten hold 11%. The chain is built from TRBV6-2 or TRBV6-3 and TRBJ1-5; TRBD1 matches at 8 bases. This receptor was identified in a woman in her sixties or seventies with acute or convalescent COVID-19. Sequencing was done on a sample of peripheral blood. In DNA form, the CDR3 reads TGTGCCAGCAGTTACGGACAGGGCGGGCAGCCCCAGCATTTT. Encoded protein: CASSYGQGGQPQHF.